Listed below are T cell receptor beta chains from one sample, sequenced in a study of CD8+CD57+ T cells in acquired aplastic anemia. TCRdb re-derived calls from the reads in MiXCR, one entry per CDR3 protein. In the table there are 250,000 to 350,000 distinct CDR3 sequences, 45% to 65% of which are singletons. The sample consisted of sorted CD4+, CD8+, or CD8+CD57+ T cells (not recorded which) from PBMCs. These receptors all come from a human donor with severe aplastic anemia or a healthy control (not recorded which). The CDR3 runs from the conserved cysteine through the conserved F or W. The D gene is left open where the match is weak. Rows may omit the clone size; those that give it use once, few, many or a size class.

d_call j_call v_call clone_size cdr3_aa cdr3_nt
. TRBJ1-3 TRBV9 few CASSEWGNTIYF TGTGCCAGCAGCGAGTGGGGAAACACCATATATTTT
. TRBJ2-1 TRBV5-6 many CASSLWQGYTYYNEQFF TGTGCCAGCAGCTTGTGGCAGGGCTATACTTACTACAATGAGCAGTTCTTC
. TRBJ1-4 TRBV10-3 . CATRGEVGEKLFF TGTGCCACCCGAGGGGAGGTAGGAGAAAAACTGTTTTTT
. TRBJ2-2 TRBV12-3/TRBV12-4 . CASRLEGPAGELFF TGTGCCAGCAGATTAGAGGGGCCCGCCGGGGAGCTGTTTTTT
. TRBJ1-1 TRBV7-9 . CASSLQAGMDTEAFF TGTGCCAGCAGCTTACAGGCTGGGATGGATACTGAAGCTTTCTTT
TRBD1 TRBJ1-1 TRBV19 few CASTETGGTEAFF TGTGCCAGTACCGAAACAGGGGGCACTGAAGCTTTCTTT
TRBD1 TRBJ1-2 TRBV7-2 . CASSPIRDRGGFGYTF TGTGCCAGCAGTCCGATCCGGGACAGGGGTGGTTTTGGCTACACCTTC
TRBD2 TRBJ2-3 TRBV5-1 many CASSSGLATTDTQYF TGCGCCAGCAGCTCGGGACTAGCCACCACAGATACGCAGTATTTT
. TRBJ2-5 TRBV10-2 many CASSQYGGETQYF TGCGCCAGCAGTCAGTATGGAGGAGAGACCCAGTACTTC
. TRBJ2-7 TRBV7-2 many CASSPGSHEQYF TGTGCCAGCAGCCCGGGGAGCCACGAGCAGTACTTC
TRBD1 TRBJ2-5 TRBV27 . CASSPPGDRDQETQYF TGTGCCAGCAGCCCCCCGGGGGACAGGGATCAAGAGACCCAGTACTTC
. TRBJ2-5 TRBV7-9 . CASRLGGIQETQYF TGTGCCAGCAGATTAGGGGGGATCCAAGAGACCCAGTACTTC
TRBD2 TRBJ2-1 TRBV9 . CASSVDGTSGYNEQFF TGTGCCAGCAGCGTGGACGGGACTAGCGGGTACAATGAGCAGTTCTTC
TRBD1 TRBJ1-5 TRBV27 . CASSPGTEIYQPQHF TGTGCCAGCAGTCCAGGGACAGAGATTTATCAGCCCCAGCATTTT
. TRBJ1-3 TRBV7-2 many CASSLAPPGVVGNTIYF TGTGCCAGCAGCTTAGCCCCCCCGGGGGTCGTAGGAAACACCATATATTTT
. TRBJ1-3 TRBV7-2 many CASSLGRRLAGEGETIYF TGTGCCAGCAGCTTAGGTCGTCGACTAGCGGGGGAAGGAGAGACCATATATTTT
. TRBJ2-1 TRBV10-3 few CAISESGGLYNEQFF TGTGCCATCAGTGAATCGGGGGGCCTCTACAATGAGCAGTTCTTC
. TRBJ2-7 TRBV5-1 . CASSLSSTYEQYF TGCGCCAGCAGCTTAAGTTCCACCTACGAGCAGTACTTC
TRBD2 TRBJ2-1 TRBV20-1 once CSARDSRGGVDNEQFF TGCAGTGCTAGAGATTCGCGGGGGGGCGTTGACAATGAGCAGTTCTTC
TRBD2 TRBJ2-1 TRBV20-1 many CSAQLLRLAGGPYNEQFF TGCAGTGCTCAACTCCTAAGACTAGCGGGGGGCCCCTACAATGAGCAGTTCTTC
TRBD1 TRBJ1-1 TRBV20-1 . CSAQPSDRGGNTEAFF TGCAGTGCGCAGCCCTCGGACAGGGGGGGGAACACTGAAGCTTTCTTT
TRBD1 TRBJ1-3 TRBV9 many CASSVRDRGNTIYF TGTGCCAGCAGCGTTCGGGACAGAGGAAACACCATATATTTT
TRBD2 TRBJ2-5 TRBV25-1 . CASSTGTSFGQETQYF TGTGCCAGCAGCACCGGGACTAGCTTTGGGCAAGAGACCCAGTACTTC
. TRBJ2-2 TRBV7-7 once CASSLALTSPYTGELFF TGTGCCAGCAGCTTAGCGCTAACTAGTCCCTACACCGGGGAGCTGTTTTTT
. TRBJ1-2 TRBV15 . CATSRAEGGTIGYTF TGTGCCACCAGCAGAGCAGAGGGAGGGACCATAGGCTACACCTTC
. TRBJ2-2 TRBV5-1 many CASSLVDPTGELFF TGCGCCAGCAGCTTGGTGGACCCCACCGGGGAGCTGTTTTTT
. TRBJ2-1 TRBV5-8 many CASSLLRNEQFF TGTGCCAGCAGCTTGCTGCGCAATGAGCAGTTCTTC
TRBD2 TRBJ2-3 TRBV20-1 many CSATGGRADTQYF TGCAGTGCCACGGGGGGACGGGCAGATACGCAGTATTTT
. TRBJ2-1 TRBV5-1 . CASSNTGRIYNQQFF TGCGCCAGCAGCAATACCGGAAGAATCTACAATCAGCAGTTCTTC
. TRBJ2-2 TRBV10-1 . CASSEGTGGELFF TGCGCCAGCAGTGAAGGGACCGGCGGGGAGCTGTTTTTT
TRBD2 TRBJ2-1 TRBV29-1 . CSAEGGGLAGGRINEQFF TGCAGCGCCGAAGGCGGGGGACTAGCGGGGGGCCGAATCAATGAGCAGTTCTTC
. TRBJ2-1 TRBV7-6 . CASSLAGAYYNEQFF TGTGCCAGCAGCTTAGCGGGGGCCTACTACAATGAGCAGTTCTTC
. TRBJ1-6 TRBV5-4 . CAWSATPNSPLHF TGTGCCTGGAGTGCGACACCAAATTCACCCCTCCACTTT
. TRBJ2-7 TRBV10-3 few CAISGFDSSYEQYF TGTGCCATCAGTGGTTTTGACAGCTCCTACGAGCAGTACTTC
TRBD1 TRBJ2-3 TRBV7-9 many CASSDPGGTDTQYF TGTGCCAGCAGCGATCCAGGGGGAACAGATACGCAGTATTTT
TRBD2 TRBJ2-1 TRBV14 . CASRTSMSSGTDLYNEQFF TGTGCCAGCCGCACTTCAATGAGTAGCGGGACCGACCTTTACAATGAGCAGTTCTTC
. TRBJ2-4 TRBV7-8 . CASSYSGNIQYF TGTGCCAGTAGCTACTCCGGGAACATTCAGTACTTC
TRBD2 TRBJ2-3 TRBV20-1 . CSAGTSGTDTQYF TGCAGTGCTGGGACTAGCGGAACAGATACGCAGTATTTT
TRBD1 TRBJ1-1 TRBV5-1 many CASSFVGTGTGGAETEAFF TGCGCCAGCAGCTTTGTGGGAACCGGGACAGGGGGCGCAGAGACTGAAGCTTTCTTT
. TRBJ2-7 TRBV7-9 many CASSPWTEVGEQYF TGTGCCAGCAGCCCGTGGACGGAGGTCGGCGAGCAGTACTTC
. TRBJ2-1 TRBV6-5 many CASSYRLVNEQFF TGTGCCAGCAGTTACCGCCTGGTGAATGAGCAGTTCTTC
. TRBJ2-3 TRBV7-8 . CASSLVQLGADTQYF TGTGCCAGCAGCTTAGTTCAATTAGGTGCAGATACGCAGTATTTT
. TRBJ1-5 TRBV7-2 few CASSNQGTNQPQHF TGTGCCAGCAGCAATCAGGGCACCAATCAGCCCCAGCATTTT
. TRBJ2-1 TRBV5-8 many CASSPVWGYEQFF TGTGCCAGCAGCCCAGTTTGGGGATATGAGCAGTTCTTC
TRBD2 TRBJ2-1 TRBV7-8 . CTSSLTGTSFYNEQFF TGTACCAGCAGCCTGACCGGGACTAGCTTCTACAATGAGCAGTTCTTC
TRBD2 TRBJ2-5 TRBV6-1 many CASRRLAGGTLTQYF TGTGCCAGCAGGAGGCTAGCGGGGGGTACCCTGACCCAGTACTTC
TRBD1 TRBJ2-7 TRBV10-3 . CAISDPYQGVGSYEQYF TGTGCCATCAGTGACCCTTATCAGGGGGTAGGCTCCTACGAGCAGTACTTC
. TRBJ2-3 TRBV12-3/TRBV12-4 once CASSFQTPVTDTQYF TGTGCCAGCAGTTTCCAGACACCTGTCACAGATACGCAGTATTTT
. TRBJ1-1 TRBV4-1 . CASSQEAGTNTEAFF TGCGCCAGCAGCCAAGAGGCGGGGACTAACACTGAAGCTTTCTTT
. TRBJ2-5 TRBV25-1 . CASKLETQYF TGTGCCAGCAAGTTAGAGACCCAGTACTTC
TRBD1 TRBJ1-4 TRBV6-5 many CASSYSPGQGNEKLFF TGTGCCAGCAGTTACTCTCCCGGACAGGGTAATGAAAAACTGTTTTTT
. TRBJ2-7 TRBV29-1 . CSVEEDGQNHSYEQYF TGCAGCGTTGAAGAGGATGGGCAGAACCATTCCTACGAGCAGTACTTC
. TRBJ1-2 TRBV7-9 . CASSLDSTGEGYTF TGTGCCAGCAGCTTAGATAGCACAGGAGAGGGCTACACCTTC